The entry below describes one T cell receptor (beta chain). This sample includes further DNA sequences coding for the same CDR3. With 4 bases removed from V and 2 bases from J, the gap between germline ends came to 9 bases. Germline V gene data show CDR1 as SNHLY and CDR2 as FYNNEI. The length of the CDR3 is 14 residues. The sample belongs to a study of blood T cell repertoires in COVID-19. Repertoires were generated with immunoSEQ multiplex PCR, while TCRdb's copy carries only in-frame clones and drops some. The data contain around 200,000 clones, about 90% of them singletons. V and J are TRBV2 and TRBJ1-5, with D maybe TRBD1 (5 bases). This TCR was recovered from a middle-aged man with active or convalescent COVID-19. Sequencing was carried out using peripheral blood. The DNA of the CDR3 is TGTGCCAGCAGTGGGCAGGGTGGCAATCAGCCCCAGCATTTT. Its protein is CASSGQGGNQPQHF.